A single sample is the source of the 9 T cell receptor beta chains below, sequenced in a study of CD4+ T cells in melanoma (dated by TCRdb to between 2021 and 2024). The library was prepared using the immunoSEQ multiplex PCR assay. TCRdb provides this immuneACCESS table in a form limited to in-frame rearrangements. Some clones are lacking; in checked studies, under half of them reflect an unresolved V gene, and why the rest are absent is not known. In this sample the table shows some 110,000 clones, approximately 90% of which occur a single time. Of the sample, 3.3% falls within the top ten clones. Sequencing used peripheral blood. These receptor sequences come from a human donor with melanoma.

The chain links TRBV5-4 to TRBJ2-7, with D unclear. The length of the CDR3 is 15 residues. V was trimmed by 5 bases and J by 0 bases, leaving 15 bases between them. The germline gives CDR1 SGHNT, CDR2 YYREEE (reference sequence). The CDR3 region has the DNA TGTGCCAGCAGGAGAGAGTGGAGCAGCTCCTACGAGCAGTACTTC. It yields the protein CASRREWSSSYEQYF. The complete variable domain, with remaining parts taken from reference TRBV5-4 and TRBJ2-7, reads ETGVTQSPTHLIKTRGQQVTLRCSSQSGHNTVSWYQQALGQGPQFIFQYYREEENGRGNFPPRFSGLQFPNYSSELNVNALELDDSALYLCASRREWSSSYEQYFGPGTRLTVT.

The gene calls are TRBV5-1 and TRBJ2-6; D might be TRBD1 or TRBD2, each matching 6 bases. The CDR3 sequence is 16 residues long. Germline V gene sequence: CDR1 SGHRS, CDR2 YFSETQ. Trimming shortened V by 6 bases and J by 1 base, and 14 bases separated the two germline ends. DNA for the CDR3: TGCGCCAGCACCGGGGGCCCAAATTCTGGGGCCAACGTCCTGACTTTC. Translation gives CASTGGPNSGANVLTF.

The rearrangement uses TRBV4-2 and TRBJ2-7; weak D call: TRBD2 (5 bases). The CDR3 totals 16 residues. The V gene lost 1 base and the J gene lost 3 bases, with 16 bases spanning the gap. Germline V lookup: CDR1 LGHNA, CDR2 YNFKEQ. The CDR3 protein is CASSQVRSGSGYEQYF. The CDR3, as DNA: TGTGCCAGCAGCCAAGTTAGGAGTGGGAGTGGCTACGAGCAGTACTTC.

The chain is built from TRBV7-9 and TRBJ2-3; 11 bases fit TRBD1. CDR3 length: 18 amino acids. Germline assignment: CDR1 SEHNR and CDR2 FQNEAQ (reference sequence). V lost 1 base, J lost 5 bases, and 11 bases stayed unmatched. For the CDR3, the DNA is TGTGCCAGCAGCTTAGGGGGCGGGGGACAGGGGGAATTAGATACGCAGTATTTT. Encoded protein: CASSLGGGGQGELDTQYF. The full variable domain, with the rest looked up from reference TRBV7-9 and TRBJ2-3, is DTGVSQNPRHKITKRGQNVTFRCDPISEHNRLYWYRQTLGQGPEFLTYFQNEAQLEKSRLLSDRFSAERPKGSFSTLEIQRTEQGDSAMYLCASSLGGGGQGELDTQYFGPGTRLTVL.

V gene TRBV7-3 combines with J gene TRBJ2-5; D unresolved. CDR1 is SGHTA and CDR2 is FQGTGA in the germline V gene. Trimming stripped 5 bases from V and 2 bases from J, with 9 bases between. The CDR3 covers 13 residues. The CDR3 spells CASSRSQQETQYF. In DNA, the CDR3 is TGTGCCAGCAGCCGTTCCCAGCAAGAGACCCAGTACTTC.

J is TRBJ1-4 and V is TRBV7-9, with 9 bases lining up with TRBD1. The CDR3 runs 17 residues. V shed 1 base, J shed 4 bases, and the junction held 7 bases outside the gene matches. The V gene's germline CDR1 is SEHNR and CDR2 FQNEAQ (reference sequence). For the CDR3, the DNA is TGTGCCAGCAGCTTAGACCCAGGACAGGGGCGTAATGAAAAACTGTTTTTT. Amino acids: CASSLDPGQGRNEKLFF.

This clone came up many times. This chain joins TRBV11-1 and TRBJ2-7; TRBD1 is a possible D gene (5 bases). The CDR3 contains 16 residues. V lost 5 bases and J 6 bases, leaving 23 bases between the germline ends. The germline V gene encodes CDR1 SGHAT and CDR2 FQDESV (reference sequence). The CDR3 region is CASSAQQVSVLGEQYF. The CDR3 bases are TGTGCCAGCAGCGCACAACAGGTCTCCGTCCTGGGCGAGCAGTACTTC.

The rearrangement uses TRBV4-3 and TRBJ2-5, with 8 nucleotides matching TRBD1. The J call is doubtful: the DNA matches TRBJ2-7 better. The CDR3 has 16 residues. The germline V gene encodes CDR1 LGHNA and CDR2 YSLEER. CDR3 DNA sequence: TGCGCCAGCAGCCGCCTTTCCGGGACAGGAGCCTACGAGCAGTACTTC. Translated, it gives CASSRLSGTGAYEQYF.

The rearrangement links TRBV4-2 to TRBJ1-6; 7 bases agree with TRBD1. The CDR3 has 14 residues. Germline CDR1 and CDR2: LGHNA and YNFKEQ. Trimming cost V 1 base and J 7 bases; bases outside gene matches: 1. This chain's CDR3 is CASSQGQGNSPLHF. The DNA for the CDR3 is TGTGCCAGCAGCCAAGGACAGGGAAATTCACCCCTCCACTTT.